The 14 T cell receptor beta chains given below trace back to one sample, sequenced in a study of blood T cell repertoires in COVID-19. Profiling relied on immunoSEQ multiplex PCR, and the TCRdb table lists in-frame clones only, not all of them. The sample has about 280,000 clones, approximately 83% seen once. The material sequenced was peripheral blood. These receptors originate from a woman aged 25 to 39 who had recovered from COVID-19.

The chain uses TRBV30 and TRBJ1-6; tentative D call: TRBD1 (6 bases). V was shortened by 4 bases and J by 7 bases, with 11 bases between the two germline ends. The CDR3 totals 13 residues. In germline, CDR1 is GTSNPN, CDR2 SVGIG (reference sequence). The CDR3, as DNA: TGTGCCTGGACCGGGACAAAAAATTCACCCCTCCACTTT. Amino acids: CAWTGTKNSPLHF.

V gene TRBV7-6 combines with J gene TRBJ1-4, with 8 bases aligning to TRBD1. Trimming took 2 bases from V and 8 from J; bases not matched to a gene: 7. The germline V gene has CDR1 SGHVS and CDR2 FNYEAQ. This CDR3 region has 15 residues. The DNA for the CDR3 is TGTGCCAGCAGCTTACTGGACAGGGTAGGCGAAAAACTGTTTTTT. Translating it yields CASSLLDRVGEKLFF.

The genes are TRBV27 and TRBJ1-2, with 8 bases that match TRBD1. The CDR3 totals 14 residues. J lost 2 bases, V lost 5 bases, and 4 bases had no gene match. Germline CDR1 reads MNHEY; CDR2 reads SMNVEV (reference sequence). CDR3 sequence reads: CASSRTGSNYGYTF. CDR3 bases: TGTGCCAGCAGTAGGACAGGGAGCAACTATGGCTACACCTTC.

This sequence joins TRBV6-2 or TRBV6-3 and TRBJ1-5, with 12 bases lining up with TRBD1. The CDR3 consists of 15 residues. Germline CDR1 reads MNHEY; CDR2 reads SVGEGT. J gave up 5 bases and V 4 bases, and 3 bases lay outside the gene matches. The CDR3 region has the DNA TGTGCCAGCAGTTCTCGGGACAGGGGGCATCAGCCCCAGCATTTT. It codes for CASSSRDRGHQPQHF.

This clone has a handful of counts. The CDR3 is CASGNGQGGGQPQHF. The CDR3 bases are TGTGCTAGTGGTAATGGACAGGGAGGGGGACAGCCCCAGCATTTT. The rearrangement links TRBV12-5 to TRBJ1-5; 8 bases fit TRBD1. V trimming: 5 bases; J trimming: 7 bases; junction bases outside the gene matches: 10. CDR3 length equals 15 residues. Germline V gene data show CDR1 as LGHNT and CDR2 as FRNRAP. Complete variable domain (other parts from reference TRBV12-5 and TRBJ1-5): DARVTQTPRHKVTEMGQEVTMRCQPILGHNTVFWYRQTMMQGLELLAYFRNRAPLDDSGMPKDRFSAEMPDATLATLKIQPSEPRDSAVYFCASGNGQGGGQPQHFGDGTRLSIL.

The V call is TRBV5-5, the J call TRBJ2-7, with 12 positions matching TRBD2. Per the germline V gene, CDR1 is SGHKS and CDR2 is YYEKEE (reference sequence). CDR3 length equals 14 residues. With 5 bases clipped from V and 6 bases from J, the junction kept 6 bases outside the gene matches. The DNA of the CDR3 is TGTGCCAGCAGTCAGACTAGCGGGAGCTCCGAGCAGTACTTC. It is translated as CASSQTSGSSEQYF. Filled out from reference TRBV5-5 and TRBJ2-7, the complete variable domain reads DAGVTQSPTHLIKTRGQQVTLRCSPISGHKSVSWYQQVLGQGPQFIFQYYEKEERGRGNFPDRFSARQFPNYSSELNVNALLLGDSALYLCASSQTSGSSEQYFGPGTRLTVT.

The chain combines TRBV3-1 (or the pseudogene TRBV3-2) with TRBJ1-1, with TRBD1 matching 8 bases. This CDR3 has 17 amino acids. The germline CDR1 and CDR2 sequences are LGHDT and YNNKEL (reference sequence). Unmatched junction bases numbered 18, after V lost 8 bases and J lost 4 bases. The DNA of the CDR3 is TGTGCCAGCGCAAACATGGGGTCTAGACAGGGGAGCACTGAAGCTTTCTTT. It codes for CASANMGSRQGSTEAFF.

The sample holds a few counts of this clone. J is TRBJ1-2 and V is TRBV7-9; TRBD1 is a possible D gene (6 bases). The CDR3 sequence is 14 residues long. Looked up from germline, CDR1 is SEHNR and CDR2 is FQNEAQ (reference sequence). V lost 0 bases, J lost 8 bases, and 13 bases lay in between. The CDR3 nucleotides are TGTGCCAGCAGCTTAGCAGTGGCAGGGGAAGGCTACACCTTC. As protein: CASSLAVAGEGYTF.

This clone has a handful of counts. The rearrangement uses TRBV9 and TRBJ2-7, with a possible D match to TRBD2 (6 bases). CDR1 is SGDLS and CDR2 is YYNGEE in the germline V gene. Trimming stripped 0 bases from V and 2 bases from J, with 12 bases between. There are 15 residues in the CDR3. Written as DNA, the CDR3 is TGTGCCAGCAGCGTAGGGAGCGGAGGGGCCTACGAGCAGTACTTC. Translated: CASSVGSGGAYEQYF. Using reference TRBV9 and TRBJ2-7 for the parts outside the CDR3, the full variable domain is DSGVTQTPKHLITATGQRVTLRCSPRSGDLSVYWYQQSLDQGLQFLIQYYNGEERAKGNILERFSAQQFPDLHSELNLSSLELGDSALYFCASSVGSGGAYEQYFGPGTRLTVT.

The rearrangement joins TRBV3-1 (or the pseudogene TRBV3-2) to TRBJ2-7; D may be TRBD1 (6 bases). Trimming stripped 2 bases from V and 5 bases from J, with 13 bases between. CDR1 is LGHDT and CDR2 is YNNKEL in the germline V gene (reference sequence). CDR3 length: 14 amino acids. As DNA, the CDR3 is TGTGCCAGCAGCCAAAAGTATGGGGGCAACGAGCAGTACTTC. It yields the protein CASSQKYGGNEQYF.

V is TRBV19 and J is TRBJ1-1; no reliable D call. Trimming removed 9 bases at V and 4 bases at J, with 18 bases between. Germline lookup yields CDR1 LNHDA and CDR2 SQIVND (reference sequence). The CDR3 extends over 14 amino acids. CDR3 region: CASTITPVSTEAFF. The CDR3 nucleotides read TGTGCCAGCACTATAACCCCAGTTTCCACTGAAGCTTTCTTT.

This rearrangement joins TRBV27 to TRBJ1-5, with D perhaps TRBD1 (5 bases). V lost 0 bases to trimming and J lost 4 bases, with 10 bases between them. Germline V lookup: CDR1 MNHEY, CDR2 SMNVEV (reference sequence). The CDR3 covers 15 residues. The chain's CDR3 is CASSLSQGRNQPQHF. The DNA of the CDR3 is TGTGCCAGCAGTTTATCCCAGGGCAGAAATCAGCCCCAGCATTTT.

CDR3 sequence: CASSPGQGRTEAFF. CDR3 DNA sequence: TGTGCCAGCAGCCCGGGACAGGGAAGGACTGAAGCTTTCTTT. The rearrangement uses TRBV9 and TRBJ1-1; 9 nucleotides match TRBD1. Trimming removed 4 bases from V and 5 bases from J; junction bases left unmatched: 6. From germline, CDR1 is SGDLS and CDR2 YYNGEE. CDR3 size: 14 residues.

The genes are TRBV11-2 and TRBJ2-2; D unresolved. The CDR3 runs 15 residues. Trimming pared 0 bases from V and 3 bases from J, leaving 8 bases between. From germline, CDR1 is SGHAT and CDR2 FQNNGV. CDR3 protein: CASSLDHGYTGELFF. The DNA for the CDR3 is TGTGCCAGCAGCTTAGACCACGGTTACACCGGGGAGCTGTTTTTT.